The 4 T cell receptor beta chains below were found in one sample sequenced in a study of blood T cells in healthy people across ages. Using a J-beta primer mix together with a sample-barcoded 5' primer, a second PCR was run for roughly 6 to 11 cycles. TCRdb analysed the 5' RACE reads with MiXCR anew, one entry per CDR3 protein. The repertoire includes 800,000 to 1,300,000 distinct CDR3 sequences, around 27% of them detected once, and around 0.75% sits in the top ten. The same data also went into a second study, on T cells of mothers and their children.

The sample comprised blood. The receptors were gathered from a girl aged 2-10 years in good health.

The V and J genes are TRBV7-8 and TRBJ2-3; D is uncertain. CDR3 length: 14 amino acids. The germline V and J ends were trimmed by 1 base and 0 bases, with 5 bases remaining between them. Germline CDR1 is SGHVS and CDR2 is FQNEAQ. The CDR3 DNA sequence: TGTGCCAGCAGCTTAGTTTTTAGCACAGATACGCAGTATTTT. Protein product: CASSLVFSTDTQYF.

The gene calls are TRBV7-3 and TRBJ1-4; D remains unclear. This CDR3 is built from 16 residues. Germline CDR1 SGHTA, CDR2 FQGTGA. The V end lost 6 bases, the J end lost 0 bases, and 14 bases lay between the germline ends. This chain's CDR3 is CASSSNPGATNEKLFF. CDR3 coding DNA: TGTGCCAGCAGTTCTAATCCCGGGGCAACTAATGAAAAACTGTTTTTT.

V gene TRBV7-9 combines with J gene TRBJ2-7; TRBD1 matches 7 bases. V gave up 1 base and J gave up 7 bases; unmatched junction bases: 10. CDR1 and CDR2 from the germline V gene are SEHNR and FQNEAQ (reference sequence). CDR3 size: 15 residues. CDR3 DNA: TGTGCCAGCAGCTTAGGAGGACAGGACATTGAGGAGCAGTACTTC. As protein: CASSLGGQDIEEQYF.

The chain combines TRBV29-1 with TRBJ2-7; 7 bases fit TRBD2. The CDR3 consists of 14 residues. CDR1 is SQVTM and CDR2 is ANQGSEA in the germline V gene. The ends lost 7 bases at V and 4 bases at J; junction bases unmatched: 13. CDR3 DNA: TGCAGCGGCGCTAGCGGTTCCCCTTCATACGAGCAGTACTTC. It is translated as CSGASGSPSYEQYF.